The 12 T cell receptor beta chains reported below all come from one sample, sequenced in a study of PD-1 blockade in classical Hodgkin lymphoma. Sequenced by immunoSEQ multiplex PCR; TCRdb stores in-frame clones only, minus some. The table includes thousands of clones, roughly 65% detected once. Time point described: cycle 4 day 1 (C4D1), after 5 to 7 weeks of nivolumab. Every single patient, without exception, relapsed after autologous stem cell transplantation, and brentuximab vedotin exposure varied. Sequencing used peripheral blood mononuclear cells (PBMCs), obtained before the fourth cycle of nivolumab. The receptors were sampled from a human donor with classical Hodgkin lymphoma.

CDR3 sequence: CASSLDLRASYNEQFF. The CDR3 DNA reads TGTGCCAGCAGCTTGGATCTCCGAGCCTCGTACAATGAGCAGTTCTTC. This chain links TRBV5-6 with TRBJ2-1; D remains ambiguous. The CDR3 spans 16 residues. V shed 0 bases and J shed 4 bases, with 14 bases lying between them. CDR1 SGHDT and CDR2 YYEEEE come from the germline V gene. Supplemented by reference TRBV5-6 and TRBJ2-1, the full variable domain reads DAGVTQSPTHLIKTRGQQVTLRCSPKSGHDTVSWYQQALGQGPQFIFQYYEEEERQRGNFPDRFSGHQFPNYSSELNVNALLLGDSALYLCASSLDLRASYNEQFFGPGTRLTVL.

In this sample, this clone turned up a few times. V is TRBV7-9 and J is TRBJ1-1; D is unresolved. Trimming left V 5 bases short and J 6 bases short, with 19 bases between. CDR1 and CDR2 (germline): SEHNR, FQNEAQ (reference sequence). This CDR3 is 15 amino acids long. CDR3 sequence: CASSGGGGAGSEAFF. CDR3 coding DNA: TGTGCCAGCAGCGGCGGTGGCGGAGCGGGATCTGAAGCTTTCTTT.

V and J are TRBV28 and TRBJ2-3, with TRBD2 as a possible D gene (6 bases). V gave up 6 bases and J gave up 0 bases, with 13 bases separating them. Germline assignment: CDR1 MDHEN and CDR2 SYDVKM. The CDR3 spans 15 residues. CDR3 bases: TGTGCCAGCAGGATTGGGGGGATCAGCACAGATACGCAGTATTTT. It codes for CASRIGGISTDTQYF.

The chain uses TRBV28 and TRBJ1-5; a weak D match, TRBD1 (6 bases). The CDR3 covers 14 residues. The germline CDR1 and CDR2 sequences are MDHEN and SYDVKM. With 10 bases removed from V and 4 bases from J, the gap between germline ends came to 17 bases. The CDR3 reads CAILQGIGNQPQHF. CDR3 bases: TGTGCCATCCTACAGGGAATAGGGAATCAGCCCCAGCATTTT. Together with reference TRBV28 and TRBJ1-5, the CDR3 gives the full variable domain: DVKVTQSSRYLVKRTGEKVFLECVQDMDHENMFWYRQDPGLGLRLIYFSYDVKMKEKGDIPEGYSVSREKKERFSLILESASTNQTSMYLCAILQGIGNQPQHFGDGTRLSIL.

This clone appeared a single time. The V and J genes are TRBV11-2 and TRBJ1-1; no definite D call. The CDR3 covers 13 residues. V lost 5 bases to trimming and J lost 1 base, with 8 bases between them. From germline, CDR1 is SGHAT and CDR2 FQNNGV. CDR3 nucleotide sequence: TGTGCCAGCAGCCCCACAGCGAACACTGAAGCTTTCTTT. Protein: CASSPTANTEAFF.

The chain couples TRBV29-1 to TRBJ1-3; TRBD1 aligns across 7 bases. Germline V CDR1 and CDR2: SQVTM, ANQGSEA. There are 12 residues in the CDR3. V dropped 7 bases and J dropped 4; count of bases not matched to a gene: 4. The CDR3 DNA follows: TGCAGCGCAGGGGACAGCGGAAACACCATATATTTT. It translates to CSAGDSGNTIYF.

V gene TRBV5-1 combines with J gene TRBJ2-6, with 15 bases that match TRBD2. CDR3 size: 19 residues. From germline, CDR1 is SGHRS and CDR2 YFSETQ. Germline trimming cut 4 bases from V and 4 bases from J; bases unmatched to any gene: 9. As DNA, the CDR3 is TGCGCCAGCAGCCTAGGACTAGCGGGAGGGGTAGTGGGGGCCAACGTCCTGACTTTC. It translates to CASSLGLAGGVVGANVLTF.

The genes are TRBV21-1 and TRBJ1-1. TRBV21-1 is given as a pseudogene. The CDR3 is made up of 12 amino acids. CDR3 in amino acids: CASSRLNTEAFF. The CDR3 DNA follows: TGTGCCAGCAGCCGGTTGAACACTGAAGCTTTCTTT.

The CDR3, as DNA: TGTGCCAGCAGCCCCCGGGGAGGCGCCTACGAGCAGTACTTC. Its protein is CASSPRGGAYEQYF. V usage is TRBV27 and J usage is TRBJ2-7, with a possible D match to TRBD2 (6 bases). Germline-derived CDR1 and CDR2 are MNHEY and SMNVEV (reference sequence). The CDR3 runs to 14 residues. The V and J ends lost 6 bases and 2 bases respectively, with 14 bases between them.

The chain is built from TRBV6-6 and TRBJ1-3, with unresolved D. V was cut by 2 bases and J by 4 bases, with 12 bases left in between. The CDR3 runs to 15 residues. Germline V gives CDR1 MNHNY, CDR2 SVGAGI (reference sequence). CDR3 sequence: CASSYPQTTGNTIYF. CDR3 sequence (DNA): TGTGCCAGCAGTTACCCCCAGACAACCGGAAACACCATATATTTT.

The CDR3 loop reads CASSLWGSEQFF. DNA of the CDR3: TGCGCCAGCAGCCTATGGGGCAGCGAGCAGTTCTTC. The rearrangement joins TRBV5-1 to TRBJ2-1; D possibly corresponds to TRBD1 (5 bases). The germline CDR1 and CDR2 sequences are SGHRS and YFSETQ. The ends were cut back, 4 bases at V and 10 bases at J, with 12 bases in the middle. The CDR3 extends over 12 amino acids.

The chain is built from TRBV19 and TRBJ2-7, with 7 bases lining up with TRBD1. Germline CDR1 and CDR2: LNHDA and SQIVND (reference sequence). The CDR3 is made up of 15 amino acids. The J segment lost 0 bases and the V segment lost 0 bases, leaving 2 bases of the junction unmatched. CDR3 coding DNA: TGTGCCAGTAGTATAGATGGACAGGACTCCTACGAGCAGTACTTC. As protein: CASSIDGQDSYEQYF.